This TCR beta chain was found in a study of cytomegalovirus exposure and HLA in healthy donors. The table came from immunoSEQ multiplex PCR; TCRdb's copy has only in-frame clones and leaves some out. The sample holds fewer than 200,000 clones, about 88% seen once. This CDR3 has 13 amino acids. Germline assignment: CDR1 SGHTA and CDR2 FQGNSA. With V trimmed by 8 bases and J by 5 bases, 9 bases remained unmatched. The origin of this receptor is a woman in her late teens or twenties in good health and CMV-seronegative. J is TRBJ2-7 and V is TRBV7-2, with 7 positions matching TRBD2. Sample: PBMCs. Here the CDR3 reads CASGWREWDEQYF. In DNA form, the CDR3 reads TGTGCCAGCGGGTGGCGGGAGTGGGACGAGCAGTACTTC.